A single sample is the source of the 31 T cell receptor beta chains below, sequenced in a study of metastatic and nonmetastatic thyroid tumors. Every patient underwent thyroid surgery untreated. TCRdb re-called clones from the PCR reads using MiXCR. The table records about 33,000 clones, roughly a sixth of them present only once. The source material was blood. The source of these receptors is a male donor with papillary thyroid cancer or a benign thyroid nodule (not recorded which). Some clones in this sample may be carry-over from other donors' samples.

In the case of this clone: The identical CDR3 is also encoded by other nucleotide sequences in the sample. The J gene is TRBJ1-2, the V gene TRBV12-3 or TRBV12-4, with D tentatively TRBD1 (5 bases). The CDR3 runs to 14 residues. V dropped 6 bases and J dropped 4 bases, with 15 bases sitting between them. CDR3 region: CASSRDRSGYGYTF. CDR3 nucleotides: TGTGCCAGCAGCCGTGACAGATCTGGCTATGGCTACACCTTC.

This clone is deemed medium-sized. J is TRBJ2-1 and V is TRBV6-1; TRBD2 matches 8 bases. The V gene end was trimmed by 8 bases and the J gene end by 5 bases; junction bases not matched to a gene: 11. The germline V gene encodes CDR1 MNHNS and CDR2 SASEGT. The length of the CDR3 is 15 residues. The chain's CDR3 is CASGSSGVPNNEQFF. The CDR3 DNA is TGTGCCAGCGGGAGTAGCGGGGTTCCCAACAATGAGCAGTTCTTC.

Comments on this clone: A much larger clone differs by one base, so this may be a read error. The rearrangement uses TRBV6-1 and TRBJ1-6, with a possible D match to TRBD1 (6 bases). Germline V lookup: CDR1 MNHNS, CDR2 SASEGT. The CDR3 covers 13 residues. In DNA, the CDR3 is TGTGCCAGCAGCTTGACAGGAGAATCACTCCTCCACTTT. Translating it yields CASSLTGESLLHF.

This clone was observed at least ten times. At the DNA level, this CDR3 is encoded by other sequences in the same sample as well. The chain recombines TRBV13 with TRBJ2-3, with D perhaps TRBD1 (6 bases). Trimming left V 1 base short and J 7 bases short, with 12 bases between. In germline, CDR1 is PRHDT, CDR2 FYEKMQ (reference sequence). The CDR3 runs 14 residues. The CDR3 DNA follows: TGTGCCAGCAGCTTAGAGGGGGTGGCGAATACGCAGTATTTT. It encodes CASSLEGVANTQYF.

This chain links TRBV4-1 with TRBJ1-5; D uncertain. The V gene's germline CDR1 is MGHRA and CDR2 YSYEKL. The ends were cut back, 0 bases at V and 6 bases at J, with 15 bases in the middle. This CDR3 region has 16 residues. The CDR3 DNA follows: TGCGCCAGCAGCCAAGATCTAGAACGGATCAGTCAGCCCCAGCATTTT. It codes for CASSQDLERISQPQHF.

The J gene is TRBJ2-1, the V gene TRBV5-4, with D perhaps matching TRBD2 (7 bases). Trimming left V 2 bases short and J 4 bases short, with 10 bases between. This CDR3 comprises 14 residues. Germline V gene sequence: CDR1 SGHNT, CDR2 YYREEE (reference sequence). CDR3 residues: CASSFRGGYNEQFF. CDR3 nucleotides: TGTGCCAGCAGCTTTAGGGGGGGATACAATGAGCAGTTCTTC. The variable domain in full, completed from reference TRBV5-4 and TRBJ2-1, reads ETGVTQSPTHLIKTRGQQVTLRCSSQSGHNTVSWYQQALGQGPQFIFQYYREEENGRGNFPPRFSGLQFPNYSSELNVNALELDDSALYLCASSFRGGYNEQFFGPGTRLTVL.

J is TRBJ1-1 and V is TRBV5-4; no definite D call. V lost 6 bases, J lost 6 bases, and 24 bases lay in between. Germline-derived CDR1 and CDR2 are SGHNT and YYREEE (reference sequence). The CDR3 loop spans 16 amino acids. CDR3 sequence: CASTPGKAKVGAEAFF. The DNA for the CDR3 is TGTGCCAGCACCCCCGGAAAAGCTAAGGTTGGGGCTGAAGCTTTCTTT.

By sample share, this clone is medium-sized (0.01 to 0.1%). This chain connects TRBV6-1 to TRBJ2-1; 13 bases fit TRBD2. The germline V gene has CDR1 MNHNS and CDR2 SASEGT. The V and J ends lost 4 bases and 5 bases, in that order; junction bases with no gene match: 5. CDR3 length equals 16 residues. CDR3 bases: TGTGCCAGCAGTGTTTCCGGGACTAGCGGGAACAATGAGCAGTTCTTC. As protein: CASSVSGTSGNNEQFF.

This clone was counted ten times or more. The chain combines TRBV27 with TRBJ2-5, with 7 bases matching TRBD2. The V segment lost 3 bases and the J segment 5 bases; nucleotides outside the gene matches: 9. This CDR3 region has 15 residues. Looked up from germline, CDR1 is MNHEY and CDR2 is SMNVEV (reference sequence). CDR3: CASSFWTSGAETQYF. DNA of the CDR3: TGTGCCAGCAGTTTCTGGACTAGTGGTGCGGAGACCCAGTACTTC.

This clone was observed at least ten times. The J gene is TRBJ2-7, the V gene TRBV4-2; possibly TRBD1 for D (6 bases). This CDR3 is 18 amino acids long. V gave up 0 bases and J gave up 4 bases, with 22 bases separating them. Germline CDR1 LGHNA, CDR2 YNFKEQ. For the CDR3, the DNA is TGTGCCAGCAGCCAAGATTCGTACCGGGACACGGGTCTGTACGAGCAGTACTTC. This gives the protein CASSQDSYRDTGLYEQYF.

This clone was counted a single time. The V gene is TRBV5-1, the J gene TRBJ2-2, with 11 positions matching TRBD2. CDR3 length equals 18 residues. V was pared by 4 bases and J by 1 base, with 9 bases of the junction left unmatched. Germline CDR1 reads SGHRS; CDR2 reads YFSETQ. The CDR3 protein is CASSGGTSGHLNTGELFF. The CDR3 bases are TGCGCCAGCAGCGGCGGGACTAGCGGACACTTGAACACCGGGGAGCTGTTTTTT.

The chain is built from TRBV6-1 and TRBJ1-3; no definite D call. The V end was cut by 6 bases, the J end by 16 bases, with 22 bases between. The CDR3 is 13 amino acids. CDR1 is MNHNS and CDR2 is SASEGT in the germline V gene. CDR3 DNA sequence: TGTGCCAGCAGCACCGCGGGCGGAAACACCCGGTATTTT. Translation gives CASSTAGGNTRYF.

In this sample, this clone turned up many times. This rearrangement joins TRBV29-1 to TRBJ2-7; TRBD2 might be the D (6 bases). The germline V gene has CDR1 SQVTM and CDR2 ANQGSEA. The V end lost 4 bases, the J end lost 2 bases, and 12 bases lay between the germline ends. CDR3 size: 13 residues. Here the CDR3 reads CSVGGSGPYEQYF. The CDR3 bases are TGCAGCGTTGGAGGTAGCGGTCCCTACGAGCAGTACTTC.

This clone was counted only a few times. The chain couples TRBV19 to TRBJ2-5; 10 bases line up with TRBD2. V shed 7 bases and J 3 bases; nucleotides not matched to a gene: 2. This CDR3 has 13 residues. In germline, CDR1 is LNHDA, CDR2 SQIVND (reference sequence). CDR3 nucleotide sequence: TGTGCCAGTACCCTAGCGGGAGAAGAGACCCAGTACTTC. The encoded protein is CASTLAGEETQYF.

This clone showed up many times. J is TRBJ2-1 and V is TRBV4-2, with D possibly being TRBD1 (6 bases). V dropped 0 bases and J dropped 15 bases, with 18 bases sitting between them. Germline V gene sequence: CDR1 LGHNA, CDR2 YNFKEQ. The CDR3 has 14 amino acids. CDR3 sequence: CASSQEGHLVRPFF. Written as DNA, the CDR3 is TGTGCCAGCAGCCAAGAGGGACACCTCGTTCGTCCGTTCTTC.

The table lists this clone with many counts. This chain joins TRBV5-8 and TRBJ2-4, with D perhaps TRBD1 or TRBD2 (6 bases each). CDR1 and CDR2 (germline): SGHTS, YDEGEE. Trimming left V 0 bases short and J 2 bases short, with 12 bases between. This CDR3 region has 16 residues. The CDR3 bases are TGTGCCAGCAGCTTGGAGGGGGGAACACCCAAAAACATTCAGTACTTC. It translates to CASSLEGGTPKNIQYF.

This clone was observed at least ten times. The rearrangement links TRBV20-1 to TRBJ1-5, with D uncertain. V gave up 5 bases and J gave up 2 bases, with 10 bases separating them. Germline values: CDR1 DFQATT, CDR2 SNEGSKA (reference sequence). The CDR3 loop spans 13 amino acids. The CDR3 sequence is CSASTAGNQPQHF. In DNA form, the CDR3 reads TGCAGTGCTTCCACGGCGGGCAATCAGCCCCAGCATTTT.

The chain links TRBV6-1 to TRBJ2-7; TRBD1 might be the D (6 bases). The CDR3 spans 15 residues. V lost 1 base to trimming and J lost 0 bases, with 10 bases between them. Germline assignment: CDR1 MNHNS and CDR2 SASEGT. The CDR3 loop is CASSEVGTPSYEQYF. In nucleotides, the CDR3 is TGTGCCAGCAGTGAAGTGGGGACACCCTCCTACGAGCAGTACTTC.

The chain carries TRBV12-3 or TRBV12-4 and TRBJ2-2; 10 nucleotides line up with TRBD1. V gave up 6 bases and J gave up 1 base; unmatched junction bases: 11. The length of the CDR3 is 18 residues. The CDR3: CASSQRDRGPGNTGELFF. The CDR3 nucleotides are TGTGCCAGCAGCCAACGGGACAGGGGTCCGGGGAACACCGGGGAGCTGTTTTTT.

The chain recombines TRBV12-3 or TRBV12-4 with TRBJ2-1, with D possibly matching TRBD1 (6 bases). This CDR3 region has 15 residues. V gave up 7 bases and J gave up 4 bases, with 17 bases separating them. CDR3 in amino acids: CASTKRGGRYNEQFF. DNA of the CDR3: TGTGCCAGCACCAAAAGAGGGGGACGGTACAATGAGCAGTTCTTC.

This clone was counted at least ten times. The chain uses TRBV30 and TRBJ2-7; TRBD2 aligns across 8 bases. Per the germline V gene, CDR1 is GTSNPN and CDR2 is SVGIG (reference sequence). V lost 5 bases and J lost 1; bases outside the gene matches: 7. The length of the CDR3 is 14 residues. The CDR3 DNA sequence: TGTGCCTGGGCCACTAGCGGAATTTCCTACGAGCAGTACTTC. Protein product: CAWATSGISYEQYF.

This clone appeared a few times. The chain has TRBV19 and TRBJ1-5, with D hard to call. There are 14 residues in the CDR3. Germline CDR1 reads LNHDA; CDR2 reads SQIVND (reference sequence). The V end lost 3 bases, the J end lost 5 bases, and 11 bases lay between the germline ends. The CDR3 loop reads CASSMVGLDQPQHF. The DNA for the CDR3 is TGTGCCAGTAGTATGGTAGGGCTCGATCAGCCCCAGCATTTT. The whole variable domain, filled in from reference TRBV19 and TRBJ1-5, reads DGGITQSPKYLFRKEGQNVTLSCEQNLNHDAMYWYRQDPGQGLRLIYYSQIVNDFQKGDIAEGYSVSREKKESFPLTVTSAQKNPTAFYLCASSMVGLDQPQHFGDGTRLSIL.

This clone was detected many times. The V gene is TRBV28, the J gene TRBJ2-3; TRBD1 agrees at 9 bases. Germline CDR1 and CDR2: MDHEN and SYDVKM. V was clipped by 4 bases and J by 5 bases; unmatched bases: 4. This CDR3 region has 14 residues. CDR3 region: CASSWTGEGDTQYF. CDR3 DNA: TGTGCCAGCAGTTGGACAGGGGAAGGAGATACGCAGTATTTT.

This clone was counted a few times. The chain has TRBV10-2 and TRBJ1-2; TRBD1 agrees at 7 bases. The CDR3 totals 13 residues. Germline V gives CDR1 WSHSY, CDR2 SAAADI. V trimming: 9 bases; J trimming: 6 bases; junction bases outside the gene matches: 10. For the CDR3, the DNA is TGCGCCAGAAGGGGGCGTACGGTGCATGGCTACACCTTC. It codes for CARRGRTVHGYTF.

The sample holds a few counts of this clone. A much larger clone differs by one base, so this may be a read error. The chain links TRBV30 to TRBJ1-1, with no clear D. This CDR3 contains 11 residues. CDR1 and CDR2 from the germline V gene are GTSNPN and SVGIG (reference sequence). The CDR3 DNA sequence: TGTGTCTGGAGAAGGGTAACTGAAGCTTTCTTT. It is translated as CVWRRVTEAFF. The full variable domain, in which reference TRBV30 and TRBJ1-1 provide the parts outside the CDR3, is SQTIHQWPATLVQPVGSPLSLECTVEGTSNPNLYWYRQAAGRGLQLLFYSVGIGQISSEVPQNLSASRPQDRQFILSSKKLLLSDSGFYLCVWRRVTEAFFGQGTRLTVV.

This clone is deemed medium-sized. V gene TRBV6-1 combines with J gene TRBJ1-2, with D unclear. The germline V gene encodes CDR1 MNHNS and CDR2 SASEGT. The CDR3 sequence is 14 residues long. Deletions cut 9 bases from V and 2 bases from J, with 16 bases between. The CDR3 sequence: CASKLNQANYGYTF. In nucleotides, the CDR3 is TGTGCCAGTAAACTTAATCAGGCGAACTATGGCTACACCTTC.

This clone has a count of ten or more. Additional DNA sequences in this sample encode the identical CDR3. This rearrangement joins TRBV18 to TRBJ1-1, with 7 nucleotides matching TRBD1. The trim removed 1 base at V and 8 bases at J, leaving 4 bases unmatched. The germline gives CDR1 KGHSH, CDR2 LQKENI. The CDR3 spans 13 residues. CDR3 loop: CASSPLKTGEAFF. CDR3 DNA: TGTGCCAGCTCACCACTCAAGACAGGGGAAGCTTTCTTT.

The chain recombines TRBV5-1 with TRBJ1-4; 7 bases are a match to TRBD1. The CDR3 is made up of 14 amino acids. V shed 9 bases and J 6 bases; nucleotides not matched to a gene: 11. Germline V gene lookup returns CDR1 SGHRS and CDR2 YFSETQ. DNA for the CDR3: TGCGCCATCATCTCCGGGACAGCAGATGAAAAACTGTTTTTT. It is translated as CAIISGTADEKLFF.

This clone was detected ten times or more. J is TRBJ1-1 and V is TRBV18; D remains ambiguous. Germline V lookup: CDR1 KGHSH, CDR2 LQKENI. V lost 2 bases to trimming and J lost 0 bases, with 10 bases between them. The CDR3 runs 15 residues. CDR3 bases: TGTGCCAGCTCACCAGAATACACATTGAACACTGAAGCTTTCTTT. Translation gives CASSPEYTLNTEAFF.

This clone was found a few times. The genes are TRBV19 and TRBJ2-7; 12 nucleotides line up with TRBD2. Germline V lookup: CDR1 LNHDA, CDR2 SQIVND (reference sequence). The V gene end was trimmed by 5 bases and the J gene end by 3 bases; junction bases not matched to a gene: 5. The CDR3 has 15 residues. CDR3: CASSRTSGIFYEQYF. In nucleotides, the CDR3 is TGTGCCAGTAGTCGGACTAGCGGGATCTTCTACGAGCAGTACTTC.

The gene calls are TRBV9 and TRBJ2-7; 10 nucleotides align to TRBD2. The CDR3 consists of 17 residues. Trimming at V came to 0 bases and at J to 6 bases, leaving 12 bases not matched to a gene. Germline CDR1 is SGDLS and CDR2 is YYNGEE. The CDR3 DNA reads as TGTGCCAGCAGCGTAGGACTAGCGGGTGGGTTCATCTTCGAGCAGTACTTC. Translated: CASSVGLAGGFIFEQYF.